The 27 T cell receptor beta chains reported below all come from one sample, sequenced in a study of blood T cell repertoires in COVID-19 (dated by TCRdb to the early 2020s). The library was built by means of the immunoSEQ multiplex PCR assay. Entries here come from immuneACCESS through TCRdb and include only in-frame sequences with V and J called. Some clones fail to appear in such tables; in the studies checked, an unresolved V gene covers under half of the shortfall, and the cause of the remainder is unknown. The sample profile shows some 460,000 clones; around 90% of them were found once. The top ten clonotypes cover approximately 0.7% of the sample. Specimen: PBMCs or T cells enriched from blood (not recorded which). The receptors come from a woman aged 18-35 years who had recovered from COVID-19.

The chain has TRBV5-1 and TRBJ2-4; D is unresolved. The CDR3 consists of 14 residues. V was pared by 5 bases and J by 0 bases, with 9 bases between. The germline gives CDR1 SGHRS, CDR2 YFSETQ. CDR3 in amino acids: CASRAFSAKNIQYF. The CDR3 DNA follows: TGCGCCAGCAGAGCCTTCTCAGCCAAAAACATTCAGTACTTC.

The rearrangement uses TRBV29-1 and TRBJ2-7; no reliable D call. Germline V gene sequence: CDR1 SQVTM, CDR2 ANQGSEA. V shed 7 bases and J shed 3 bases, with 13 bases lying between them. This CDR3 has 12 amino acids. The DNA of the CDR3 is TGCAGCGGCGGCCCGGCCCTCTACGAGCAGTACTTC. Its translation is CSGGPALYEQYF.

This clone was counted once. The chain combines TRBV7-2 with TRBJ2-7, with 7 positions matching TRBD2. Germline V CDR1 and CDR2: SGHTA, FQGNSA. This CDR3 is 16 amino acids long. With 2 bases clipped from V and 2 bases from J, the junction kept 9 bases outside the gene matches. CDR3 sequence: CASSLKRGVYPYEQYF. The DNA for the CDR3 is TGTGCCAGCAGCTTAAAACGGGGGGTCTACCCCTACGAGCAGTACTTC.

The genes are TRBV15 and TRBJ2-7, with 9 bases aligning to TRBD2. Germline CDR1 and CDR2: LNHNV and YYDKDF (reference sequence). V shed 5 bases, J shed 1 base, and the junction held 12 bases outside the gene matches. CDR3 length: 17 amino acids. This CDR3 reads CATSVTTSSGVSYEQYF. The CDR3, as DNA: TGTGCCACCAGCGTAACAACCTCTAGCGGGGTGTCCTACGAGCAGTACTTC.

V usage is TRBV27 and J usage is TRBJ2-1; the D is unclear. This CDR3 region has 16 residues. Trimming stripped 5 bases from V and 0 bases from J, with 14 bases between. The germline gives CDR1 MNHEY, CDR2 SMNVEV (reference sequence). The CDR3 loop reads CASSKEDWSSYNEQFF. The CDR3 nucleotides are TGTGCCAGCAGTAAGGAAGACTGGAGCTCCTACAATGAGCAGTTCTTC.

The CDR3 DNA is TGTGCCAGGGGGCCTGCGCAGATGAACACTGAAGCTTTCTTT. It specifies CARGPAQMNTEAFF. J is TRBJ1-1 and V is TRBV6-5; D is perhaps TRBD1 (5 bases). The length of the CDR3 is 14 residues. From germline, CDR1 is MNHEY and CDR2 SVGAGI. V gave up 9 bases and J gave up 0 bases, with 14 bases separating them.

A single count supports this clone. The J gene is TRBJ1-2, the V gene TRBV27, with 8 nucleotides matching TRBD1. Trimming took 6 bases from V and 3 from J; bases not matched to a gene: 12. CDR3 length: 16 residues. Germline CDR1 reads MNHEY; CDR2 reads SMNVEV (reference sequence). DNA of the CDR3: TGTGCCAGCAGCAGATCAGGGGGCTCGGGGTACTATGGCTACACCTTC. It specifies CASSRSGGSGYYGYTF.

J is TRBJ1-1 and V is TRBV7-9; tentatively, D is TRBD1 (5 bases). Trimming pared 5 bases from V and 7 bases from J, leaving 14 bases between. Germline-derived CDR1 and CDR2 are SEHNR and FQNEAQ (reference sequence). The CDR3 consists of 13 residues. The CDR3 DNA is TGTGCCAGCAGCCCTGGGGGAGGGCTTGAAGCTTTCTTT. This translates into CASSPGGGLEAFF.

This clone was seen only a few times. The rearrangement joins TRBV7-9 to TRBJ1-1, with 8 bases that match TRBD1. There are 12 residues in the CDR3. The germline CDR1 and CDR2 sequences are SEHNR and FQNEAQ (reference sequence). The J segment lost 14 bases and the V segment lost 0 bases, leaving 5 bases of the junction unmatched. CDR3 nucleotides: TGTGCCAGCAGCTTAGCGGACAGGGAGGGGTTCTTT. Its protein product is CASSLADREGFF.

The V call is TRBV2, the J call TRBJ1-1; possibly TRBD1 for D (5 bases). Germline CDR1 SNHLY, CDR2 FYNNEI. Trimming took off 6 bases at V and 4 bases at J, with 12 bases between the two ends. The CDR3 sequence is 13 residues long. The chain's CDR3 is CASSAREGTEAFF. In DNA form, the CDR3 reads TGTGCCAGCAGCGCCAGGGAGGGCACTGAAGCTTTCTTT.

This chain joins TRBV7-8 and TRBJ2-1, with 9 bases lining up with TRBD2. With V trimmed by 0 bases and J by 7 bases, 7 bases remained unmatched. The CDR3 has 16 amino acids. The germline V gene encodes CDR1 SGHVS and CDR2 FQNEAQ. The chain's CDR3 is CASSLAEVSGSNEQFF. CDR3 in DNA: TGTGCCAGCAGCTTAGCGGAGGTTAGCGGGAGTAATGAGCAGTTCTTC.

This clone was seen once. The CDR3 nucleotides are TGTGCCAGCAAGGAAGGAAGCGGGGGGGCCAATGAGCAGTTCTTC. The encoded protein is CASKEGSGGANEQFF. The gene calls are TRBV6-5 and TRBJ2-1; 10 bases align to TRBD2. This CDR3 is 15 amino acids long. The germline V gene has CDR1 MNHEY and CDR2 SVGAGI. The J segment lost 6 bases and the V segment lost 7 bases, leaving 9 bases of the junction unmatched.

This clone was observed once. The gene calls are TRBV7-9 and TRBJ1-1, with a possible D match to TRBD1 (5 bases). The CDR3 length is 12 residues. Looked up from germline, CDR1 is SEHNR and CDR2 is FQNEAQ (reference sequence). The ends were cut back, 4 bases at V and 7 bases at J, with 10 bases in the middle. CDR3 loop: CASSSGAYEAFF. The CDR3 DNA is TGTGCCAGCAGCTCTGGGGCGTATGAAGCTTTCTTT. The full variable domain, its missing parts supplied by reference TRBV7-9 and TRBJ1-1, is DTGVSQNPRHKITKRGQNVTFRCDPISEHNRLYWYRQTLGQGPEFLTYFQNEAQLEKSRLLSDRFSAERPKGSFSTLEIQRTEQGDSAMYLCASSSGAYEAFFGQGTRLTVV.

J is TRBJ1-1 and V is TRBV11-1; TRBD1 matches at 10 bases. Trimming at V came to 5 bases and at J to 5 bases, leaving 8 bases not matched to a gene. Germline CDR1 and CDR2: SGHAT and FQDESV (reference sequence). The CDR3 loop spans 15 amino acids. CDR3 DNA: TGTGCCAGCAGCGATGACAGGGGGCAAGGGACTGAAGCTTTCTTT. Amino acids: CASSDDRGQGTEAFF.

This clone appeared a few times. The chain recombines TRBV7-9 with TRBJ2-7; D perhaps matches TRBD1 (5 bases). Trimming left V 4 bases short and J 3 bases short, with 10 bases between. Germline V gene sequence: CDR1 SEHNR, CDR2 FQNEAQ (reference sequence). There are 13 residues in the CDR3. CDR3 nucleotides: TGTGCCAGCAGCTATATGACAGACTACGAGCAGTACTTC. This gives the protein CASSYMTDYEQYF. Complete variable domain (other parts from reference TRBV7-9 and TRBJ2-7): DTGVSQNPRHKITKRGQNVTFRCDPISEHNRLYWYRQTLGQGPEFLTYFQNEAQLEKSRLLSDRFSAERPKGSFSTLEIQRTEQGDSAMYLCASSYMTDYEQYFGPGTRLTVT.

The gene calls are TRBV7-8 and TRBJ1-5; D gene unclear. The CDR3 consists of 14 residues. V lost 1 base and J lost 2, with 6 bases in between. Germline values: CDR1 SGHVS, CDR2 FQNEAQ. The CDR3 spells CASSLDRGNQPQHF. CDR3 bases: TGTGCCAGCAGCTTAGACCGAGGCAATCAGCCCCAGCATTTT. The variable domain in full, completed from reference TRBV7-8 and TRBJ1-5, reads GAGVSQSPRYKVAKRGQDVALRCDPISGHVSLFWYQQALGQGPEFLTYFQNEAQLDKSGLPSDRFFAERPEGSVSTLKIQRTQQEDSAVYLCASSLDRGNQPQHFGDGTRLSIL.

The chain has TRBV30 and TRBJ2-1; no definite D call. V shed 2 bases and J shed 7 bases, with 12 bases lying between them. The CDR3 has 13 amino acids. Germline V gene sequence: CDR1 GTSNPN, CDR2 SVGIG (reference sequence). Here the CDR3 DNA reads TGTGCCTGGAGTTCGACACAGTGGAATGAGCAGTTCTTC. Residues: CAWSSTQWNEQFF.

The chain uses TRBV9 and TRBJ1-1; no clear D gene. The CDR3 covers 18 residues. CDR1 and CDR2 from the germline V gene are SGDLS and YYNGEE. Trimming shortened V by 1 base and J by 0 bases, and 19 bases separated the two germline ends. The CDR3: CASSVFSPTQDLNTEAFF. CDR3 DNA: TGTGCCAGCAGCGTATTTAGTCCGACGCAGGATCTGAACACTGAAGCTTTCTTT. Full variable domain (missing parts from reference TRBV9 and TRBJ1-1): DSGVTQTPKHLITATGQRVTLRCSPRSGDLSVYWYQQSLDQGLQFLIQYYNGEERAKGNILERFSAQQFPDLHSELNLSSLELGDSALYFCASSVFSPTQDLNTEAFFGQGTRLTVV.

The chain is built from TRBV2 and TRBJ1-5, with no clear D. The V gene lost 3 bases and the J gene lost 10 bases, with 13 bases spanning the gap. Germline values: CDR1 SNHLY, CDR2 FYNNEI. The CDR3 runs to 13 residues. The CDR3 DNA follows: TGTGCCAGCAGTGACAGGAGGGAATCACCCCAGCATTTT. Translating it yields CASSDRRESPQHF.

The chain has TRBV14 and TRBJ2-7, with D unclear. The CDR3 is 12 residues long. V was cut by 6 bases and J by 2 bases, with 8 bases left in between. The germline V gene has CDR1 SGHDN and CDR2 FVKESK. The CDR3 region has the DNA TGTGCCAGCAGTCACAGCCCCTACGAGCAGTACTTC. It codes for CASSHSPYEQYF. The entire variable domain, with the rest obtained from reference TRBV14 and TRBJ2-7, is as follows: EAGVTQFPSHSVIEKGQTVTLRCDPISGHDNLYWYRRVMGKEIKFLLHFVKESKQDESGMPNNRFLAERTGGTYSTLKVQPAELEDSGVYFCASSHSPYEQYFGPGTRLTVT.

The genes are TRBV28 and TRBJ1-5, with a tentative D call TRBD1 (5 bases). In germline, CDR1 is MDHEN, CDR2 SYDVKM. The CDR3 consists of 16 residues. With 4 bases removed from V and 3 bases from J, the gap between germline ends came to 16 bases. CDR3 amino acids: CASSSWGDHSNQPQHF. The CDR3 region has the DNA TGTGCCAGCAGTTCCTGGGGGGATCATTCCAATCAGCCCCAGCATTTT. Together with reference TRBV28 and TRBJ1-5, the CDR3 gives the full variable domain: DVKVTQSSRYLVKRTGEKVFLECVQDMDHENMFWYRQDPGLGLRLIYFSYDVKMKEKGDIPEGYSVSREKKERFSLILESASTNQTSMYLCASSSWGDHSNQPQHFGDGTRLSIL.

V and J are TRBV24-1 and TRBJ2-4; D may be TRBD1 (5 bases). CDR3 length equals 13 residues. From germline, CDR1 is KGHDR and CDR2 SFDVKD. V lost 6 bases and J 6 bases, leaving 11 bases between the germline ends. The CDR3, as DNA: TGTGCCACCAGTCGGCAGGGAACAAACATTCAGTACTTC. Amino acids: CATSRQGTNIQYF.

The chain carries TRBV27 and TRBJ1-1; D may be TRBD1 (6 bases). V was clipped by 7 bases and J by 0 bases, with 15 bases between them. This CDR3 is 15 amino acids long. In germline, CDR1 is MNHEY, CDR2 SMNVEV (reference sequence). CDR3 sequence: CASTKRTDMNTEAFF. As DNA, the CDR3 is TGTGCCAGCACGAAAAGGACAGACATGAACACTGAAGCTTTCTTT.

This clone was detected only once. CDR3 sequence: CATRGLNEKLFF. The CDR3 DNA reads as TGTGCCACAAGGGGGCTCAATGAAAAACTGTTTTTT. The rearrangement links TRBV24-1 to TRBJ1-4, with 7 positions matching TRBD1. V lost 10 bases and J lost 5; bases outside the gene matches: 3. Germline V gene data show CDR1 as KGHDR and CDR2 as SFDVKD. This CDR3 region has 12 residues.

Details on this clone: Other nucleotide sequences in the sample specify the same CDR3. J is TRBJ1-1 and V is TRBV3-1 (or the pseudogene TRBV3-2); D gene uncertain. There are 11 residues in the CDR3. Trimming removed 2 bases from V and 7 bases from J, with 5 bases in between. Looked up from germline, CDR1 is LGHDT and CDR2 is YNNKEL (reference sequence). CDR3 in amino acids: CASSQTGEAFF. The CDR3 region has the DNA TGTGCCAGCAGCCAAACGGGTGAAGCTTTCTTT.

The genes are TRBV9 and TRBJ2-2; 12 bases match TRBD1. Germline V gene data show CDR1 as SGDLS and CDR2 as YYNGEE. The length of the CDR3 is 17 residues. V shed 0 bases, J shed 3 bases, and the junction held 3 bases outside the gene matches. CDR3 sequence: CASSVGGQGAYTGELFF. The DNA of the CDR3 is TGTGCCAGCAGCGTAGGGGGACAGGGGGCTTACACCGGGGAGCTGTTTTTT.

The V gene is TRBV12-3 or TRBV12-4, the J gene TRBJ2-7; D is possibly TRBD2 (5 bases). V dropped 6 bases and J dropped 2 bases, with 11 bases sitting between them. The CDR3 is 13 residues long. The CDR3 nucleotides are TGTGCCAGCAGCTTACCGGGAACCTACGAGCAGTACTTC. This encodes CASSLPGTYEQYF.